These 18 T cell receptor beta chains originate from one sample sequenced in a study of blood T cell repertoires in COVID-19. The data were produced by immunoSEQ multiplex PCR, yet TCRdb's version contains in-frame clones alone and is incomplete. The sample yields roughly 310,000 clones, roughly 90% seen once. Sequenced sample: PBMCs or T cells enriched from blood (not recorded which). The receptors were sampled from a man between 60 and 75 years old who had recovered from COVID-19.

The CDR3 here is CSVVVTSGYEQYF. CDR3 DNA: TGCAGCGTTGTGGTGACTAGCGGGTACGAGCAGTACTTC. The rearrangement joins TRBV29-1 to TRBJ2-7; 10 bases agree with TRBD2. The CDR3 has 13 residues. Germline CDR1 and CDR2: SQVTM and ANQGSEA. Unmatched junction bases numbered 4, after V lost 4 bases and J lost 4 bases.

The chain employs TRBV15 and TRBJ2-5; 9 nucleotides line up with TRBD2. The CDR3 has 15 amino acids. V shed 1 base, J shed 5 bases, and the junction held 5 bases outside the gene matches. From germline, CDR1 is LNHNV and CDR2 YYDKDF (reference sequence). CDR3 DNA: TGTGCCACCAGCAGAGCTAGCGGGACTCTGGAGACCCAGTACTTC. This sequence encodes CATSRASGTLETQYF.

V gene TRBV5-1 combines with J gene TRBJ2-7; 8 nucleotides match TRBD1. V was clipped by 4 bases and J by 4 bases; unmatched bases: 10. The CDR3 contains 15 residues. From germline, CDR1 is SGHRS and CDR2 YFSETQ. CDR3 sequence reads: CASSELPGQEYEQYF. In DNA, the CDR3 is TGCGCCAGCAGCGAACTTCCGGGACAGGAATACGAGCAGTACTTC.

V is TRBV6-6 and J is TRBJ2-2; 7 nucleotides align to TRBD2. The CDR3 covers 14 residues. Germline lookup yields CDR1 MNHNY and CDR2 SVGAGI (reference sequence). V lost 8 bases and J lost 1; bases outside the gene matches: 4. In DNA form, the CDR3 reads TGTGCCAGCCGACAGCGGGAGAACACCGGGGAGCTGTTTTTT. The encoded protein is CASRQRENTGELFF.

The chain couples TRBV4-2 to TRBJ1-5; possible D gene TRBD1, 5 bases. Trimming shortened V by 0 bases and J by 6 bases, and 6 bases separated the two germline ends. The germline V gene has CDR1 LGHNA and CDR2 YNFKEQ. CDR3 length: 13 amino acids. This chain's CDR3 is CASSQEGLQPQHF. Written as DNA, the CDR3 is TGTGCCAGCAGCCAAGAGGGGCTTCAGCCCCAGCATTTT.

This clone occurred once. V and J are TRBV6-5 and TRBJ1-2, with D tentatively TRBD1 (5 bases). Trimming left V 3 bases short and J 0 bases short, with 8 bases between. The CDR3 contains 14 residues. The V gene's germline CDR1 is MNHEY and CDR2 SVGAGI. DNA of the CDR3: TGTGCCAGCAGTTATGACAGCTCTAACTATGGCTACACCTTC. Protein sequence: CASSYDSSNYGYTF.

This chain connects TRBV11-1 to TRBJ1-4; the D gene is possibly TRBD1 (6 bases). Trimming pared 8 bases from V and 7 bases from J, leaving 11 bases between. The germline V gene encodes CDR1 SGHAT and CDR2 FQDESV (reference sequence). The CDR3 extends over 12 amino acids. CDR3 nucleotides: TGTGCCAGCTCCGAGACAGGTGAAAAACTGTTTTTT. Encoded protein: CASSETGEKLFF.

V and J are TRBV6-2 or TRBV6-3 and TRBJ1-1; possibly TRBD1 for D (6 bases). Germline values: CDR1 MNHEY, CDR2 SVGEGT. V gave up 6 bases and J gave up 0 bases, with 23 bases separating them. This CDR3 region has 18 residues. This CDR3 is CASSRTRIRTALNTEAFF. CDR3 nucleotide sequence: TGTGCCAGCAGCCGAACCAGAATCCGGACAGCCTTGAACACTGAAGCTTTCTTT.

The sample holds one count of this clone. The chain couples TRBV5-6 to TRBJ1-4; 10 bases fit TRBD1. V was clipped by 4 bases and J by 8 bases; unmatched bases: 8. The germline V gene encodes CDR1 SGHDT and CDR2 YYEEEE. The CDR3 runs to 15 residues. The CDR3 loop is CASSAGTGVGEKLFF. The CDR3 DNA follows: TGTGCCAGCAGCGCAGGGACAGGGGTCGGCGAAAAACTGTTTTTT.

The V gene is TRBV4-3, the J gene TRBJ2-3; 12 bases match TRBD2. The CDR3 extends over 16 amino acids. Trimming removed 2 bases from V and 4 bases from J; junction bases left unmatched: 4. Germline-derived CDR1 and CDR2 are LGHNA and YSLEER. This CDR3 reads CASSQLAGGPSDTQYF. CDR3 sequence (DNA): TGCGCCAGCAGCCAACTAGCGGGGGGGCCCTCAGATACGCAGTATTTT.

The chain couples TRBV21-1 to TRBJ2-7; TRBD1 is taken as the D call from the table, unchecked against the DNA. TRBV21-1 is a pseudogene locus. The CDR3 is made up of 16 amino acids. The CDR3 DNA sequence: TGTGCCACCTATCCGTCCAGACAGGCTGTCTCCTACGAGCAGTACTTC. Its protein is CATYPSRQAVSYEQYF.

V gene TRBV7-2 combines with J gene TRBJ2-1; 12 bases fit TRBD2. The CDR3 totals 14 residues. Germline V gives CDR1 SGHTA, CDR2 FQGNSA. V shed 5 bases and J 9 bases; nucleotides not matched to a gene: 5. CDR3 coding DNA: TGTGCCAGCAGCGTGACTAGCGGGAGTGGTGAGCAGTTCTTC. Protein sequence: CASSVTSGSGEQFF.

The gene calls are TRBV6-5 and TRBJ1-2; D gene ambiguous. From germline, CDR1 is MNHEY and CDR2 SVGAGI. There are 13 residues in the CDR3. Between the trimmed V and J ends, which lost 6 bases and 6 bases, there was a span of 14 bases. The DNA of the CDR3 is TGTGCCAGCAGCCAGGCACAAACGGATGGCTACACCTTC. This gives the protein CASSQAQTDGYTF.

The sample holds a few counts of this clone. This chain uses TRBV7-9 with TRBJ1-1; TRBD1 might be the D (5 bases). Germline V gene sequence: CDR1 SEHNR, CDR2 FQNEAQ (reference sequence). Between the trimmed V and J ends, which lost 5 bases and 1 base, there was a span of 20 bases. The CDR3 length is 17 residues. CDR3 residues: CASSTTGGESGNTEAFF. As DNA, the CDR3 is TGTGCCAGCAGCACCACGGGGGGAGAATCAGGGAACACTGAAGCTTTCTTT.

This clone was seen only once. The chain combines TRBV6-5 with TRBJ1-5; no reliable D call. This CDR3 is built from 15 residues. Trimming shortened V by 2 bases and J by 2 bases, and 10 bases separated the two germline ends. From germline, CDR1 is MNHEY and CDR2 SVGAGI. The CDR3 loop reads CASSYAGEGNQPQHF. DNA of the CDR3: TGTGCCAGCAGTTACGCCGGGGAAGGCAATCAGCCCCAGCATTTT.

This clone was seen more than once but under ten times. The CDR3 region is CASSPSGAWGNYGYTF. The CDR3, as DNA: TGTGCCAGCTCACCGTCAGGGGCATGGGGAAACTATGGCTACACCTTC. The chain recombines TRBV18 with TRBJ1-2; tentatively, D is TRBD1 (6 bases). Germline V lookup: CDR1 KGHSH, CDR2 LQKENI. This CDR3 has 16 amino acids. With 3 bases removed from V and 2 bases from J, the gap between germline ends came to 16 bases.

This sequence joins TRBV2 and TRBJ2-1; TRBD2 is a possible D gene (5 bases). Germline V gives CDR1 SNHLY, CDR2 FYNNEI. The CDR3 runs to 14 residues. Between the trimmed V and J ends, which lost 3 bases and 6 bases, there was a span of 12 bases. Here the CDR3 reads CASSDRGRSNEQFF. In DNA form, the CDR3 reads TGTGCCAGCAGTGATCGAGGGCGTAGCAATGAGCAGTTCTTC.

The rearrangement joins TRBV5-1 to TRBJ2-3, with TRBD2 matching 8 bases. The CDR3 is 15 amino acids. Trimming removed 6 bases from V and 2 bases from J; junction bases left unmatched: 8. CDR1 is SGHRS and CDR2 is YFSETQ in the germline V gene. CDR3 coding DNA: TGCGCCAGCAACCGCGGGACTAGACTCACAGATACGCAGTATTTT. Protein sequence: CASNRGTRLTDTQYF.